This T cell receptor (delta chain) was obtained from a study of gammadelta T cells in human blood (TCRdb year 2020). This clone is termed medium-sized (0.01 to 0.1%). The antigen it binds to is not known. Per-base quality was not reported, and no clone a single base away is much larger than it. CDR1 and CDR2, per the germline V gene, are GEAIGNYY and EKD. From its cysteine to its phenylalanine, the CDR3 spans 17 amino acids. Only the CDR3 portion is preserved as DNA: 51 bases, with reading frame beginning at the first base. V ends up 0 bases short and J 3 bases short, with an unmatched junction base count of 2. The study at large found these results: According to the study, polyclonal expansion of innate gamma-delta T cells immediately after birth appeared to be driven by microbial exposure.

Preparation of the library involved RT-PCR. Sequencer: Illumina MiSeq. TCRdb reprocessed the public data with the CATT caller; entries with the same nucleotide sequence were combined afterwards. The sample table shows over 800 delta-chain clones, and 22% are seen once. The ten most abundant clones make up over 15% of the sample. Recombination linked TRDV2 to TRDJ3, with 9 middle bases fitting TRDD3. The material sequenced was Vgamma9Vdelta2 gamma-delta T cells from fetal blood. This clonotype was obtained from a human fetus. The CDR3 sequence is CACDTVGGYWDTRQMFF. The nucleotide sequence reads TGTGCCTGTGACACCGTTGGGGGATACTGGGACACCCGACAGATGTTTTTC.